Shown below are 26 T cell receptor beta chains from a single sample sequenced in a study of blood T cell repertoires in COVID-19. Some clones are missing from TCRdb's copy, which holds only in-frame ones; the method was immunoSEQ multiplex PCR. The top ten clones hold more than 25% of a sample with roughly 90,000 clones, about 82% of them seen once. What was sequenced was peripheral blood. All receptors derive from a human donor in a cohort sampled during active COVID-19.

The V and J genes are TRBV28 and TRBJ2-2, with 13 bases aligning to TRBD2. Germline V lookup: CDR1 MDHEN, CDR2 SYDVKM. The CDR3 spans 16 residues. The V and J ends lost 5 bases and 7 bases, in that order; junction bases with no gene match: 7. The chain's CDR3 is CASSRGTSGKNGELFF. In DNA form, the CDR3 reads TGTGCCAGCAGTCGGGGGACTAGCGGGAAGAACGGGGAGCTGTTTTTT. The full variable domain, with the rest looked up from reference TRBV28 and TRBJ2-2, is DVKVTQSSRYLVKRTGEKVFLECVQDMDHENMFWYRQDPGLGLRLIYFSYDVKMKEKGDIPEGYSVSREKKERFSLILESASTNQTSMYLCASSRGTSGKNGELFFGEGSRLTVL.

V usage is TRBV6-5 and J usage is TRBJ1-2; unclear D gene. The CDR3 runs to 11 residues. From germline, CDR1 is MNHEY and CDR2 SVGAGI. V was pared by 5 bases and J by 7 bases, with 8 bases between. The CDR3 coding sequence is TGTGCCAGCAGTCCAGGCGTTGGCTACACCTTC. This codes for CASSPGVGYTF.

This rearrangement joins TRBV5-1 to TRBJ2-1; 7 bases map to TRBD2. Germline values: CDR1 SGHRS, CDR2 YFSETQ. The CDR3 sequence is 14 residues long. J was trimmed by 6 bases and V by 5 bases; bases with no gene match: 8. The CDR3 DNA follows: TGCGCCAGCAGTTACCTAGCGGAGTTCAATGAGCAGTTCTTC. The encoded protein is CASSYLAEFNEQFF.

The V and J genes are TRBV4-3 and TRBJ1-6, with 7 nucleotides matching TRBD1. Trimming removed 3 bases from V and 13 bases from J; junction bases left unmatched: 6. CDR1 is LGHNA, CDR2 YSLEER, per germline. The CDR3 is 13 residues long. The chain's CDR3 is CASSQETGEPLHF. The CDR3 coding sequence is TGCGCCAGCAGCCAGGAAACAGGGGAGCCCCTCCACTTT.

CDR3 nucleotide sequence: TGTGCCAGCAGCGCGGAACAGGGGAACTATGGCTACACCTTC. It specifies CASSAEQGNYGYTF. The gene calls are TRBV5-4 and TRBJ1-2, with TRBD1 matching 7 bases. There are 14 residues in the CDR3. CDR1 is SGHNT and CDR2 is YYREEE in the germline V gene (reference sequence). Trimming at V came to 4 bases and at J to 2 bases, leaving 5 bases not matched to a gene.

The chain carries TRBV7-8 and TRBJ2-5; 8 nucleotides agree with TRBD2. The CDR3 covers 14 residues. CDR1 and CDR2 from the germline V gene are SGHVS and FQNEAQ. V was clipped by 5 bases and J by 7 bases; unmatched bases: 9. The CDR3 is CASSPIAGRGTQYF. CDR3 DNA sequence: TGTGCCAGCAGCCCAATAGCGGGGCGAGGGACCCAGTACTTC.

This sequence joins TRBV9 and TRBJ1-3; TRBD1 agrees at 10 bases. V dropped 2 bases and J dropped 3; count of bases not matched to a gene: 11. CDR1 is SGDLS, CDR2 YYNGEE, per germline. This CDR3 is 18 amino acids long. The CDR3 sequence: CASSVGRDRGSLGNTIYF. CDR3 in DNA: TGTGCCAGCAGCGTGGGGAGGGACAGGGGATCTCTTGGAAACACCATATATTTT. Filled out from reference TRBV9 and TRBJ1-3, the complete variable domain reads DSGVTQTPKHLITATGQRVTLRCSPRSGDLSVYWYQQSLDQGLQFLIQYYNGEERAKGNILERFSAQQFPDLHSELNLSSLELGDSALYFCASSVGRDRGSLGNTIYFGEGSWLTVV.

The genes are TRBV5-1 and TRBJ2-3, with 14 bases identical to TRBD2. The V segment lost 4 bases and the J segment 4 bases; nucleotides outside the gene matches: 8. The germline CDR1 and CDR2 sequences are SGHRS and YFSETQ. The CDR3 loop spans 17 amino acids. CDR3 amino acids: CASSLTGLAGGSDTQYF. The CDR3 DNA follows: TGCGCCAGCAGCCTGACAGGACTAGCGGGGGGCTCAGATACGCAGTATTTT.

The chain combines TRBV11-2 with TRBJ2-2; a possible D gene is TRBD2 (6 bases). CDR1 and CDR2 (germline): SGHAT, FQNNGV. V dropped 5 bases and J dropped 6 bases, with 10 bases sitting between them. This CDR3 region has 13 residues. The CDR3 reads CASSQGEAGELFF. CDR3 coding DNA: TGTGCCAGCAGCCAAGGGGAGGCCGGGGAGCTGTTTTTT.

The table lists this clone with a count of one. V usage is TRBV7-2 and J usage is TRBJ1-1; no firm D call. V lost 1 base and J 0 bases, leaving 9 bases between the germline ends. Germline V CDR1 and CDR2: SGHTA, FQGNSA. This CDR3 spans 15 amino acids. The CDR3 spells CASSLVAALNTEAFF. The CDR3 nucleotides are TGTGCCAGCAGCTTAGTAGCAGCTTTGAACACTGAAGCTTTCTTT.

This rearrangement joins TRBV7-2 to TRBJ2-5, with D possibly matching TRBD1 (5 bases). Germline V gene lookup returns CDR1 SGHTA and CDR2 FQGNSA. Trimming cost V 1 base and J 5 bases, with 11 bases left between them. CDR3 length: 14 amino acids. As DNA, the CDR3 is TGTGCCAGCAGCTTAGACAGGACCGGGGAGACCCAGTACTTC. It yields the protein CASSLDRTGETQYF.

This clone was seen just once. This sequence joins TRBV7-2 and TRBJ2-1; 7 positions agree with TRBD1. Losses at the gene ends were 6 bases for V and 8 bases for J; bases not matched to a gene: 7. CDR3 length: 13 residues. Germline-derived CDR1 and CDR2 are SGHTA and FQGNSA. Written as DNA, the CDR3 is TGTGCCAGCAGAAGACAGGGCGGCGATGAGCAGTTCTTC. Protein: CASRRQGGDEQFF.

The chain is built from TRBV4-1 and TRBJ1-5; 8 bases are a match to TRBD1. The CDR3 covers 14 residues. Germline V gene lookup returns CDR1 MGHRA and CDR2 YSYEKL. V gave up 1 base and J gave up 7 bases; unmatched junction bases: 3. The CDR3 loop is CASSQVAGGQPQHF. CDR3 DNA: TGCGCCAGCAGCCAAGTGGCAGGGGGCCAGCCCCAGCATTTT.

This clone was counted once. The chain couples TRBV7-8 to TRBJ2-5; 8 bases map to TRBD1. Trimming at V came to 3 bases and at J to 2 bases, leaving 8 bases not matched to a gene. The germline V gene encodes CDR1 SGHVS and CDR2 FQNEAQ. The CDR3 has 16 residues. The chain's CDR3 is CASSFPADREQETQYF. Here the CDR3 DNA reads TGTGCCAGCAGCTTCCCGGCGGACAGGGAACAAGAGACCCAGTACTTC.

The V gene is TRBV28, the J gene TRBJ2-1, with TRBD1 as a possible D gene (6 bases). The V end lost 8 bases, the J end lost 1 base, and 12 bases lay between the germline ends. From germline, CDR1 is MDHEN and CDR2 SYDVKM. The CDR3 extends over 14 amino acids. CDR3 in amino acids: CASRPGQSYNEQFF. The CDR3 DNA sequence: TGTGCCAGCCGCCCGGGACAATCCTACAATGAGCAGTTCTTC.

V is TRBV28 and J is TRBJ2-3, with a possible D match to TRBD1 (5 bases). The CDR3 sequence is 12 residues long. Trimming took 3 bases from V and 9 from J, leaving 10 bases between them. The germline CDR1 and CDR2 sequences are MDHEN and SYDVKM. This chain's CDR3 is CASSFRVGTQYF. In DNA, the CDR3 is TGTGCCAGCAGTTTCAGGGTTGGGACGCAGTATTTT. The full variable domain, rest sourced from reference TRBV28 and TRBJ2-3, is DVKVTQSSRYLVKRTGEKVFLECVQDMDHENMFWYRQDPGLGLRLIYFSYDVKMKEKGDIPEGYSVSREKKERFSLILESASTNQTSMYLCASSFRVGTQYFGPGTRLTVL.

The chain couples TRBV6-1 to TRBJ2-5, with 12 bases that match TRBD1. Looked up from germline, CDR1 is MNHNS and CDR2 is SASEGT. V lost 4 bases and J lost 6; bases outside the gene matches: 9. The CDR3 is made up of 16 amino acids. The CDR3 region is CASSVFGTGGGKTQYF. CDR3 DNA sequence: TGTGCCAGCAGTGTATTCGGGACAGGGGGCGGAAAGACCCAGTACTTC.

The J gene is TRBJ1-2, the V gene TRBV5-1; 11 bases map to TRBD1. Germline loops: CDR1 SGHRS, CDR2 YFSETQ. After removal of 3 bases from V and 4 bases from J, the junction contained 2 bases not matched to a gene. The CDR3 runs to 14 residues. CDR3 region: CASSSGQGAYGYTF. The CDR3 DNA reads TGCGCCAGCAGCTCCGGACAGGGGGCCTATGGCTACACCTTC.

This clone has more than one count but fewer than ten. The CDR3 loop is CATSSGGNQPQHF. The CDR3 DNA reads as TGTGCCACCAGCTCCGGTGGCAATCAGCCCCAGCATTTT. The rearrangement joins TRBV15 to TRBJ1-5; D unresolved. The length of the CDR3 is 13 residues. The V and J ends lost 5 bases and 2 bases respectively, with 7 bases between them. Germline V gene sequence: CDR1 LNHNV, CDR2 YYDKDF (reference sequence). The full variable domain, rest sourced from reference TRBV15 and TRBJ1-5, is DAMVIQNPRYQVTQFGKPVTLSCSQTLNHNVMYWYQQKSSQAPKLLFHYYDKDFNNEADTPDNFQSRRPNTSFCFLDIRSPGLGDTAMYLCATSSGGNQPQHFGDGTRLSIL.

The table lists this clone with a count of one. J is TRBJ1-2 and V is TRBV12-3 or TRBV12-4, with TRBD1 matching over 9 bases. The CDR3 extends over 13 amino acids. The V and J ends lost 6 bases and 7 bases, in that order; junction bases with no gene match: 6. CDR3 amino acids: CASRRDRVGGYTF. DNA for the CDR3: TGTGCCAGCAGACGGGACAGGGTTGGTGGCTACACCTTC.

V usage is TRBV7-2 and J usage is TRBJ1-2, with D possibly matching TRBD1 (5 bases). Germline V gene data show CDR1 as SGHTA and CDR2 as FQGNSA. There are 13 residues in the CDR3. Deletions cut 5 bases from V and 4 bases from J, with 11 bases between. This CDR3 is CASSPRTSYGYTF. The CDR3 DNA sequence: TGTGCCAGCAGCCCCCGGACAAGCTATGGCTACACCTTC.

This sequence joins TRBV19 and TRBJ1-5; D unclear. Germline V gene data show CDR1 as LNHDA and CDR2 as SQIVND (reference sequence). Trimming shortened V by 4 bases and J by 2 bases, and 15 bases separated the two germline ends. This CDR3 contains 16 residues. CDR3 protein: CASSKWPGIGNQPQHF. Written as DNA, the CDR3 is TGTGCCAGTAGTAAGTGGCCCGGGATTGGCAATCAGCCCCAGCATTTT.

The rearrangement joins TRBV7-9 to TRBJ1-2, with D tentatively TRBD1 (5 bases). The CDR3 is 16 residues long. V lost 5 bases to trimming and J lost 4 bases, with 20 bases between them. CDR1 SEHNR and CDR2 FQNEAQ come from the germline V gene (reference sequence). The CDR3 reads CASSPEGGVRTYGYTF. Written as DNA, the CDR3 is TGTGCCAGCAGCCCTGAGGGAGGGGTGCGAACCTATGGCTACACCTTC.

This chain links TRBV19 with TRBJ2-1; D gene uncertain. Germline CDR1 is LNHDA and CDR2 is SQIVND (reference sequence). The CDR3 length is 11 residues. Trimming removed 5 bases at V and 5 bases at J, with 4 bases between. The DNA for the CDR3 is TGTGCCAGTAGTGTCAACAATGAGCAGTTCTTC. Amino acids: CASSVNNEQFF.

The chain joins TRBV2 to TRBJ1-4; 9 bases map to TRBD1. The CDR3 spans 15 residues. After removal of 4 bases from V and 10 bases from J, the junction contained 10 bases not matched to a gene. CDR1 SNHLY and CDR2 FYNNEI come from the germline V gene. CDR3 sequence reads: CASSGTGQGLGKLFF. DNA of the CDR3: TGTGCCAGCAGTGGGACTGGACAGGGGCTTGGAAAACTGTTTTTT.

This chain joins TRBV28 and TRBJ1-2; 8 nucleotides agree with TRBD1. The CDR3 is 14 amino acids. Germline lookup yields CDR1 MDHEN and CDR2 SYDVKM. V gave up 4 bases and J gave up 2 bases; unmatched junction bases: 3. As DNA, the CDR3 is TGTGCCAGCAGTTCTGGGGACAGGAACTATGGCTACACCTTC. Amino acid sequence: CASSSGDRNYGYTF.